This T cell receptor (beta chain) is from a study of blood T cell repertoires in COVID-19. Germline V gives CDR1 SNHLY, CDR2 FYNNEI. Trimming stripped 3 bases from V and 3 bases from J, with 12 bases between. There are 16 residues in the CDR3. Profiled with immunoSEQ multiplex PCR; TCRdb holds only in-frame clones, not every one. Among around 450,000 clones listed, roughly 87% were seen once. The specimen was PBMCs or T cells enriched from blood (not recorded which). The J gene is TRBJ1-6, the V gene TRBV2; D remains unclear. This clonotype was sampled from a woman aged 18-35 years who had recovered from COVID-19. The CDR3 DNA reads TGTGCCAGCAGTGACGACCTCGGAGGCTATAATTCACCCCTCCACTTT. Translating gives CASSDDLGGYNSPLHF.